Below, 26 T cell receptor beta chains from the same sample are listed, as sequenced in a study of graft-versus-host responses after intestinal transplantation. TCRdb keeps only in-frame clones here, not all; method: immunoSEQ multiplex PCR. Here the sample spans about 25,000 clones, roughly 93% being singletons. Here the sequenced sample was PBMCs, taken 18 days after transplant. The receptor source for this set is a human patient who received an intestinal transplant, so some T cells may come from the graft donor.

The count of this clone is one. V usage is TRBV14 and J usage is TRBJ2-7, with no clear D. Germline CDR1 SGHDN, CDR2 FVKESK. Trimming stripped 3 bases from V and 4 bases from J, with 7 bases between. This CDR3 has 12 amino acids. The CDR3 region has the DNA TGTGCCAGCAGCCAGGGATCTTACGAGCAGTACTTC. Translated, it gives CASSQGSYEQYF.

CDR3 sequence: CASSPSGGTEAFF. DNA of the CDR3: TGTGCCAGCAGTCCGTCAGGGGGCACTGAAGCTTTCTTT. The genes are TRBV6-5 and TRBJ1-1, with TRBD1 identical over 7 bases. V lost 5 bases, J lost 4 bases, and 4 bases stayed unmatched. This CDR3 has 13 residues. Germline CDR1 MNHEY, CDR2 SVGAGI.

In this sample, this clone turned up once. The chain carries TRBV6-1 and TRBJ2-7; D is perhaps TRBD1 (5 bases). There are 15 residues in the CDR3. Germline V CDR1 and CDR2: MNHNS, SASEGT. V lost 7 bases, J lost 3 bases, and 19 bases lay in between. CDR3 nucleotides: TGTGCCAGCAATGGCAGGGCGAACCCCTTCTACGAGCAGTACTTC. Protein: CASNGRANPFYEQYF.

The CDR3 DNA follows: TGTGCCAGTAGTATCGAGGGCACAGGGGGTATTCAAGGACAGCCCCAGCATTTT. It encodes CASSIEGTGGIQGQPQHF. V gene TRBV19 combines with J gene TRBJ1-5; 8 bases align to TRBD1. This CDR3 spans 18 amino acids. The V and J ends lost 3 bases and 7 bases, in that order; junction bases with no gene match: 17. Germline CDR1 LNHDA, CDR2 SQIVND (reference sequence).

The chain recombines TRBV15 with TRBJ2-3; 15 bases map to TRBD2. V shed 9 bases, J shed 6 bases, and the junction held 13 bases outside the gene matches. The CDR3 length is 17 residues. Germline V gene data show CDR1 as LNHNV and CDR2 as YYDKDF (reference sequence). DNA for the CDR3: TGTGCCACTGCTTGGACTAGCGGGGGGGCCGATGGCGATACGCAGTATTTT. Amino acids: CATAWTSGGADGDTQYF.

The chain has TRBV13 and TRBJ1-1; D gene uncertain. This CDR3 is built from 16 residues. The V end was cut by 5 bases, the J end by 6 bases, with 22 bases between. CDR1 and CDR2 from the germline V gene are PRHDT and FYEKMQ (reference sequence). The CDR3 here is CASSPTGSGSYPEAFF. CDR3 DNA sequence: TGTGCCAGCAGCCCCACCGGATCGGGTAGCTACCCTGAAGCTTTCTTT.

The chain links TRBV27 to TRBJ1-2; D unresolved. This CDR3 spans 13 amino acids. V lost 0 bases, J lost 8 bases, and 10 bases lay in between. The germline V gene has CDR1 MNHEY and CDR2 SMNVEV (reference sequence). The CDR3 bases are TGTGCCAGCAGTTTATCGACCCTTGGAGGCTACACCTTC. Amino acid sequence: CASSLSTLGGYTF.

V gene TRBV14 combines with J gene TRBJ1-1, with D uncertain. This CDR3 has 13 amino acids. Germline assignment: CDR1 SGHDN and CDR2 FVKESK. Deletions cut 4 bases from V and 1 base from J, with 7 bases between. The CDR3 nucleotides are TGTGCCAGCAGCCCGACGGCGAACACTGAAGCTTTCTTT. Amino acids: CASSPTANTEAFF.

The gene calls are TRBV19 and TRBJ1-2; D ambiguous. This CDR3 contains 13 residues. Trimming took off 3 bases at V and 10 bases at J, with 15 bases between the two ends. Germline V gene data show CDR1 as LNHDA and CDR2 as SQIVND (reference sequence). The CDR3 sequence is CASSIVKTSTYTF. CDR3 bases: TGTGCCAGTAGTATCGTTAAGACCTCCACCTACACCTTC.

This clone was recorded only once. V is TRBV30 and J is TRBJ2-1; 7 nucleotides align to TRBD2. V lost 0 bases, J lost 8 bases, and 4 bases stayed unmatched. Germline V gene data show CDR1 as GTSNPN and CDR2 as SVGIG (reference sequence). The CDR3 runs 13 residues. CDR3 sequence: CAWSVGSGDEQFF. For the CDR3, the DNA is TGTGCCTGGAGTGTTGGGAGCGGGGATGAGCAGTTCTTC.

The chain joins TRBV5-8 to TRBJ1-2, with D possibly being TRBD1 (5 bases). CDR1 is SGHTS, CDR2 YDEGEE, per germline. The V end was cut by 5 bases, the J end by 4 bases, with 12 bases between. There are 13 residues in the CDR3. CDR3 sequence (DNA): TGTGCCAGCAGTTCACAGGAGTCCTATGGCTACACCTTC. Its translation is CASSSQESYGYTF. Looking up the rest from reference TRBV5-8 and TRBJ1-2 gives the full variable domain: EAGVTQSPTHLIKTRGQQATLRCSPISGHTSVYWYQQALGLGLQFLLWYDEGEERNRGNFPPRFSGRQFPNYSSELNVNALELEDSALYLCASSSQESYGYTFGSGTRLTVV.

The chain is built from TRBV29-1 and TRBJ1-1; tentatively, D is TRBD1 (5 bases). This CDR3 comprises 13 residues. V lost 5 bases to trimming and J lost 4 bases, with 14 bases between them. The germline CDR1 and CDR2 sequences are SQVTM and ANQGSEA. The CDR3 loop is CSVWGSSPTEAFF. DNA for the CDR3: TGCAGCGTTTGGGGCAGCTCCCCCACTGAAGCTTTCTTT. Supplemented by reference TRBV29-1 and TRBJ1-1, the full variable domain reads SAVISQKPSRDICQRGTSLTIQCQVDSQVTMMFWYRQQPGQSLTLIATANQGSEATYESGFVIDKFPISRPNLTFSTLTVSNMSPEDSSIYLCSVWGSSPTEAFFGQGTRLTVV.

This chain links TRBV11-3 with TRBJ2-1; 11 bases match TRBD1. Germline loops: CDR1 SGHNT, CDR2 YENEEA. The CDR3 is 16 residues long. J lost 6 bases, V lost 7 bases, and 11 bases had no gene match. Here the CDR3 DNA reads TGTGCCAGCACGGCCTTCCCGGGACAGGGGGTCAATGAGCAGTTCTTC. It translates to CASTAFPGQGVNEQFF.

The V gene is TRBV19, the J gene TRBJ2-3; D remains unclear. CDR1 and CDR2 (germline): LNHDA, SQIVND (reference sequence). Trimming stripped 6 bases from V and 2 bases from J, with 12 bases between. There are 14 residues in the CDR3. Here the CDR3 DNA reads TGTGCCAGTAGGGCATACACCTACACAGATACGCAGTATTTT. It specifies CASRAYTYTDTQYF.

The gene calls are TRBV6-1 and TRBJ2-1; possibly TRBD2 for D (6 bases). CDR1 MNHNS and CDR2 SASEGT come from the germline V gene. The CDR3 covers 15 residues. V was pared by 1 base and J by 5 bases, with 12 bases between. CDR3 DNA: TGTGCCAGCAGTGAAGGGGGTAGCGGAAACAATGAGCAGTTCTTC. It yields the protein CASSEGGSGNNEQFF.

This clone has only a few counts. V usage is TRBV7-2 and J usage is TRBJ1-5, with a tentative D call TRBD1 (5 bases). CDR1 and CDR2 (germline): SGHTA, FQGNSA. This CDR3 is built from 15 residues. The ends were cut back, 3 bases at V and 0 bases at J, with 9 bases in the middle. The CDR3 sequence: CASSLGPYSNQPQHF. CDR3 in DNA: TGTGCCAGCAGCTTGGGGCCGTATAGCAATCAGCCCCAGCATTTT. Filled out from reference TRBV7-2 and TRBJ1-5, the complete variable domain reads GAGVSQSPSNKVTEKGKDVELRCDPISGHTALYWYRQSLGQGLEFLIYFQGNSAPDKSGLPSDRFSAERTGGSVSTLTIQRTQQEDSAVYLCASSLGPYSNQPQHFGDGTRLSIL.

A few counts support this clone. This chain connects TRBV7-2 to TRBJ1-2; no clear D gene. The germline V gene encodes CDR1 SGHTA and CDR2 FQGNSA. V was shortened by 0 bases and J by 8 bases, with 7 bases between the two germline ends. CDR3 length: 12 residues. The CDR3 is CASSLAVTGYTF. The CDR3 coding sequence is TGTGCCAGCAGCTTAGCAGTTACAGGCTACACCTTC.

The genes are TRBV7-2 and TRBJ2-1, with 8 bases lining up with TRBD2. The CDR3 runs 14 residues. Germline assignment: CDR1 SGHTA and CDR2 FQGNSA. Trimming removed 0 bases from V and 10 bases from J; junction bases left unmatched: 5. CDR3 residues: CASSLAGLGTEQFF. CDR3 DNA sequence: TGTGCCAGCAGCTTAGCGGGACTAGGGACCGAGCAGTTCTTC.

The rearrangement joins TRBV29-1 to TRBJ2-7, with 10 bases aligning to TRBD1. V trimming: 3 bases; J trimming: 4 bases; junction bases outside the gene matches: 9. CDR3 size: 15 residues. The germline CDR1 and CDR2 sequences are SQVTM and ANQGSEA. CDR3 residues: CSVESAGTGVYEQYF. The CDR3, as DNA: TGCAGCGTTGAGTCAGCCGGGACAGGGGTTTACGAGCAGTACTTC.

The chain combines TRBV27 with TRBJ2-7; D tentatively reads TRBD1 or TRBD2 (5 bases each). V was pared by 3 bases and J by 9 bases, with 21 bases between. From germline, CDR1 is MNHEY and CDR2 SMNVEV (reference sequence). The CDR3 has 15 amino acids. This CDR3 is CASSFTGRSDGGQYF. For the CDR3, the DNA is TGTGCCAGCAGTTTCACGGGACGCTCGGACGGTGGGCAGTACTTC.

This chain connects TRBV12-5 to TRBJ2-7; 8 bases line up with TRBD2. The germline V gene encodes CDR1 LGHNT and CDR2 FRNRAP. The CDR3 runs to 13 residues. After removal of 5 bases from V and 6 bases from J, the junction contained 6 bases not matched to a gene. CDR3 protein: CASGQGLVLEQYF. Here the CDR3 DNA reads TGTGCTAGTGGTCAGGGACTAGTTCTCGAGCAGTACTTC.

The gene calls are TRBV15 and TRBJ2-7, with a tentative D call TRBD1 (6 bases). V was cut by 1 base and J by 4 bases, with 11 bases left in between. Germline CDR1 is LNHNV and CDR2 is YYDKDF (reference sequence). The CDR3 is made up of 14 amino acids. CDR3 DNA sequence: TGTGCCACCAGCAGAGGCAGACAGGCTTACGAGCAGTACTTC. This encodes CATSRGRQAYEQYF. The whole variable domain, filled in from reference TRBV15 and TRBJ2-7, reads DAMVIQNPRYQVTQFGKPVTLSCSQTLNHNVMYWYQQKSSQAPKLLFHYYDKDFNNEADTPDNFQSRRPNTSFCFLDIRSPGLGDTAMYLCATSRGRQAYEQYFGPGTRLTVT.

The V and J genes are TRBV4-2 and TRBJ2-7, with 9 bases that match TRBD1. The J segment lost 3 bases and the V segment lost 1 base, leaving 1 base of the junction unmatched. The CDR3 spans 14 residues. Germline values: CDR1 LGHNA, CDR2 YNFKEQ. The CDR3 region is CASSQADRGYEQYF. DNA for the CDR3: TGTGCCAGCAGCCAAGCGGACAGGGGCTACGAGCAGTACTTC.

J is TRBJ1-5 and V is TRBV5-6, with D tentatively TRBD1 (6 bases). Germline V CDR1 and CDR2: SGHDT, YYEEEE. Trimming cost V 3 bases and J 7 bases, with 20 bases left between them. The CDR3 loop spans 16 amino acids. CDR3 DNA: TGTGCCAGCAGCTCGGAGGGGCAGGGGCTTGGGCAGCCCCAGCATTTT. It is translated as CASSSEGQGLGQPQHF.

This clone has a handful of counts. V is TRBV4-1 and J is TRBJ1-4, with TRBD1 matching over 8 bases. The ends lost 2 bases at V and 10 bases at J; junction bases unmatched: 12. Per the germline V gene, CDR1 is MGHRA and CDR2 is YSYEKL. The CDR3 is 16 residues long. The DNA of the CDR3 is TGCGCCAGCAGCCAAAACCCCCCGGACAGGGAGGGAAAACTGTTTTTT. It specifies CASSQNPPDREGKLFF.

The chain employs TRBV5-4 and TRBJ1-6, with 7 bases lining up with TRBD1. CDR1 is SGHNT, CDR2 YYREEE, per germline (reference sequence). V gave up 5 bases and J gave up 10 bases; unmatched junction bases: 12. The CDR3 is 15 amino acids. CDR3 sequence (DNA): TGTGCCAGCAGTTTTACCGGGACAGACGAGTCACCCCTCCACTTT. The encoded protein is CASSFTGTDESPLHF.